One T cell receptor beta chain is described in this entry. Its antigen is unknown. The CDR3 consists of 14 residues. CDR1 SGHAT and CDR2 FQNNGV come from the germline V gene. V was pared by 3 bases and J by 2 bases, with 11 bases between. This record belongs to a study of PD-1 blockade in mismatch repair-deficient tumors. This table comes from immunoSEQ multiplex PCR, and its TCRdb copy is limited to in-frame clones, with some not included. The table lists under 50,000 clones, roughly 84% of them singletons. Study outcomes and limitations: After pembrolizumab, tumor-resident clones rose rapidly, then generally contracted before radiologic responses.

Sequenced material: PBMCs, taken approximately 9 months after starting pembrolizumab. The rearrangement links TRBV11-2 to TRBJ2-7; a possible D gene is TRBD2 (5 bases). This TCR was sampled from an adult with mismatch repair-deficient cancer. The CDR3 DNA reads TGTGCCAGCAGCTTTTATGGAGGTACCTACGAGCAGTACTTC. Residues: CASSFYGGTYEQYF.